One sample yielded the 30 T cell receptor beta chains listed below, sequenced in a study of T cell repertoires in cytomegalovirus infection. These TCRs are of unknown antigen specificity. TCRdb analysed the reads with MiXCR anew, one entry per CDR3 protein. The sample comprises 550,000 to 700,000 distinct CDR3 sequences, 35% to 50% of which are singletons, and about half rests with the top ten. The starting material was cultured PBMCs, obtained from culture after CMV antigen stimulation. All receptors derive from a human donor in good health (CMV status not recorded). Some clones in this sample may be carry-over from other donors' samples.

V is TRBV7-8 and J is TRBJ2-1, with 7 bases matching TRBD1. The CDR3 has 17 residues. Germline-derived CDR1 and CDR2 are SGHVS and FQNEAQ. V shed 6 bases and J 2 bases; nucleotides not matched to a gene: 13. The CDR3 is CASSLGPRDSAYNEQFF. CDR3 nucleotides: TGTGCCAGCAGTCTTGGGCCCCGGGACAGTGCCTACAATGAGCAGTTCTTC.

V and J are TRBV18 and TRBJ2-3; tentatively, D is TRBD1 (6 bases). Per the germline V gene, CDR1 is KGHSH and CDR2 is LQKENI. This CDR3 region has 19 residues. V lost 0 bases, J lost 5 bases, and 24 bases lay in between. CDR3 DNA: TGTGCCAGCTCACCACCAAAGGGGGTCCCGGGGAACCCCAGAGATACGCAGTATTTT. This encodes CASSPPKGVPGNPRDTQYF.

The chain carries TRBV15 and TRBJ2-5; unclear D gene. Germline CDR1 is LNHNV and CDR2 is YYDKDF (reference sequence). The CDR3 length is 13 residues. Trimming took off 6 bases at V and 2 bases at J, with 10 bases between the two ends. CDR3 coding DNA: TGTGCCACCAGTAGAACTCCTCAAGAGACCCAGTACTTC. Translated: CATSRTPQETQYF.

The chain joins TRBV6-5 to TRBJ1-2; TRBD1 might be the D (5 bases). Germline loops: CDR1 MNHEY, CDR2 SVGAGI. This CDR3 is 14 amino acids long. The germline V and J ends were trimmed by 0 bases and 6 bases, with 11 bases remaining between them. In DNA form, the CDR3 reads TGTGCCAGCAGTTACTCGAGGGGTTTGGATGGCTACACCTTC. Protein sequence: CASSYSRGLDGYTF.

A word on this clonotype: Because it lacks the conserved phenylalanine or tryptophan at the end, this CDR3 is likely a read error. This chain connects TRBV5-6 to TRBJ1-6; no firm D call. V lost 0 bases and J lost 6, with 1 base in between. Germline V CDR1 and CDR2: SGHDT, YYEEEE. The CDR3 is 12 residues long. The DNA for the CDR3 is TGTGCCAGCAGCTTGGTTAATTCACCCCTCCACCTT. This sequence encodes CASSLVNSPLHL.

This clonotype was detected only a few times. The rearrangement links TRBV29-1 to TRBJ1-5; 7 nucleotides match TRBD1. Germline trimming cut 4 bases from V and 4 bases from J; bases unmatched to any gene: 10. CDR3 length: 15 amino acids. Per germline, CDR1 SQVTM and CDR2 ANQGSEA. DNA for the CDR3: TGCAGCGTTGTCTTGCCAGGGGGAGGTAATCAGCCCCAGCATTTT. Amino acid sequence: CSVVLPGGGNQPQHF.

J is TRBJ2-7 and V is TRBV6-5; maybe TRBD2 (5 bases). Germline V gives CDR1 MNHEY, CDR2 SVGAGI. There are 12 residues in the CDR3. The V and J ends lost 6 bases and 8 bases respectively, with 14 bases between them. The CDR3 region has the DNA TGTGCCAGCAGCACTCCTGGGAGCCAGCAGTACTTC. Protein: CASSTPGSQQYF.

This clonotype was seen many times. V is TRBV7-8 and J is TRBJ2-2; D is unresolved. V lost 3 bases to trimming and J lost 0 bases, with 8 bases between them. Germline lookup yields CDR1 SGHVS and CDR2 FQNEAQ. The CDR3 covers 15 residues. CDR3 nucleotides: TGTGCCAGCAGCTTCCAGAGAACGAACACCGGGGAGCTGTTTTTT. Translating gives CASSFQRTNTGELFF.

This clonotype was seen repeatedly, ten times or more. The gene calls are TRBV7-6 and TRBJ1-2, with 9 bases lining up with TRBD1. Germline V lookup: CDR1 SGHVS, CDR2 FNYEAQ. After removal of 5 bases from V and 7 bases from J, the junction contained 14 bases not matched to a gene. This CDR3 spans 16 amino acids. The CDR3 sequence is CASSPYRDREYRGYTF. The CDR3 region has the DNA TGTGCCAGCAGCCCCTACCGGGACAGGGAGTATCGTGGCTACACCTTC.

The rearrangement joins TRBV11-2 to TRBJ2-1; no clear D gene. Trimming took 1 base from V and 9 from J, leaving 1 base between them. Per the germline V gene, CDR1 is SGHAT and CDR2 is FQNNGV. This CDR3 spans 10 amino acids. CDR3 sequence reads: CASSLVEQFF. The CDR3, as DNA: TGTGCCAGCAGCTTAGTTGAGCAGTTCTTC.

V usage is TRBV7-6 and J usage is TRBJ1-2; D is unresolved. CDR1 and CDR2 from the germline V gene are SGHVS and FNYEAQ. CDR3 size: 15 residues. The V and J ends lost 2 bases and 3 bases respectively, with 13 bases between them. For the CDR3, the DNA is TGTGCCAGCAGCTTAAGGAGGGCAAAGGACTATGGCTACACCTTC. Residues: CASSLRRAKDYGYTF.

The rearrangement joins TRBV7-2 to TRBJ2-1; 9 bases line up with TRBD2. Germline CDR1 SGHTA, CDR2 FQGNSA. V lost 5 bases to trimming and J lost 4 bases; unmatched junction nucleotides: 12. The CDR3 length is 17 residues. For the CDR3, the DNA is TGTGCCAGCAGCCAGAGGTCTCGACTAGCGGAGTACAATGAGCAGTTCTTC. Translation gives CASSQRSRLAEYNEQFF.

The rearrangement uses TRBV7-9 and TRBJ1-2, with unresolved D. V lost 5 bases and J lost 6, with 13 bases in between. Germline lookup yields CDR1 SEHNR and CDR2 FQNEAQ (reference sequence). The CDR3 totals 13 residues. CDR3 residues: CASSPIMPDGYTF. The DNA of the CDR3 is TGTGCCAGCAGCCCTATCATGCCGGATGGCTACACCTTC.

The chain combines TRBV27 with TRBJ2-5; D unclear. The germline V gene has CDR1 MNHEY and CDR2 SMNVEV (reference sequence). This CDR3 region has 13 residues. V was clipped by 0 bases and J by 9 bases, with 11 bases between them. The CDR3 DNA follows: TGTGCCAGCAGTTTATCGGCATCCGAGGCCCAGTACTTC. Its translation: CASSLSASEAQYF.

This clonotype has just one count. The CDR3 nucleotides read TGTGCCAGCAGTACACTAGCGGGAGGAAGCTACGAGCAGTACTTC. Amino acids: CASSTLAGGSYEQYF. The V and J genes are TRBV6-2 or TRBV6-3 and TRBJ2-7, with TRBD2 identical over 12 bases. The CDR3 spans 15 residues. Germline V gene sequence: CDR1 MNHEY, CDR2 SVGEGT. Trimming cost V 5 bases and J 3 bases; bases outside gene matches: 5.

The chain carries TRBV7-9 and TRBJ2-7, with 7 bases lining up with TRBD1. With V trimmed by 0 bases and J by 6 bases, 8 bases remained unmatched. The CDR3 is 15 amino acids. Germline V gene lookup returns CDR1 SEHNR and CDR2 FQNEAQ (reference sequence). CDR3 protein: CASSLAWGQTGEQYF. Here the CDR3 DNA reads TGTGCCAGCAGCTTAGCGTGGGGACAGACGGGCGAGCAGTACTTC.

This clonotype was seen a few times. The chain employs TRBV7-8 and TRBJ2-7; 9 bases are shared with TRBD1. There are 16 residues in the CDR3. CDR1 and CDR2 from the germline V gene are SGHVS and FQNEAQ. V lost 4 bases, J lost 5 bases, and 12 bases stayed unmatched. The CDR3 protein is CASSSHPPGQGNEQYF. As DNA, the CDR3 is TGTGCCAGCAGCTCGCATCCCCCGGGACAGGGTAACGAGCAGTACTTC.

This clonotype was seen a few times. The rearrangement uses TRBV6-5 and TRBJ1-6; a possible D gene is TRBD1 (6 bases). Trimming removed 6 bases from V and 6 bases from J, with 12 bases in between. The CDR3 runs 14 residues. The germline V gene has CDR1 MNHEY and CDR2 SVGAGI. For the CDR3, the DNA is TGTGCCAGCAGCCGGGACATAACTAATTCACCCCTCCACTTT. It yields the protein CASSRDITNSPLHF.

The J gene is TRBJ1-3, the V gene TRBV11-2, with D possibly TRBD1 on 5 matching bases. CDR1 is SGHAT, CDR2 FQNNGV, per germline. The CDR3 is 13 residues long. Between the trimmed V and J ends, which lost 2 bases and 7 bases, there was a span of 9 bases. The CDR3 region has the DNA TGTGCCAGCAGCTTAAACAGGTGGAACACCATATATTTT. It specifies CASSLNRWNTIYF.

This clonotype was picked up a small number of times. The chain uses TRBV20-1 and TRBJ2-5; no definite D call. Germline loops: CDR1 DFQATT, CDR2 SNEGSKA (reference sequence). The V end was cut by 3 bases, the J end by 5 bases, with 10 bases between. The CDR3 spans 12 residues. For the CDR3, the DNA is TGCAGTGCTAGTCATTCGGAGGAGACCCAGTACTTC. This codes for CSASHSEETQYF.

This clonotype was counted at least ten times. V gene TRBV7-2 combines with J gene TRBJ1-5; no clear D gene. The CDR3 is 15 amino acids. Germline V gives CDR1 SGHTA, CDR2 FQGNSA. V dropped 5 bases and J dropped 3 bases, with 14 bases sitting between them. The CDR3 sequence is CASSQGGGYNQPQHF. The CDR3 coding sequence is TGTGCCAGCAGCCAAGGAGGCGGATACAATCAGCCCCAGCATTTT.

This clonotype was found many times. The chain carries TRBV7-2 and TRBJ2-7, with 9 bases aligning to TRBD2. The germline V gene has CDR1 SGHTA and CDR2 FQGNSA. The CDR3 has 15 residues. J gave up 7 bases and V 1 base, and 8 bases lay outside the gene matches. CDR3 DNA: TGTGCCAGCAGCTTAGGTGGCGGGGGGGCCGGGGAGCAGTACTTC. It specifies CASSLGGGGAGEQYF.

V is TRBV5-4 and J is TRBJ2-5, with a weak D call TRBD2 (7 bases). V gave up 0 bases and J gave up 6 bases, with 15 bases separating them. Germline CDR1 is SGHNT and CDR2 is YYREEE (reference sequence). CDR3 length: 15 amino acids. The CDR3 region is CASSLEEGGPKTQYF. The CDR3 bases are TGTGCCAGCAGCTTGGAGGAGGGGGGGCCGAAGACCCAGTACTTC. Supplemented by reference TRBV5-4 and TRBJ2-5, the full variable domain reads ETGVTQSPTHLIKTRGQQVTLRCSSQSGHNTVSWYQQALGQGPQFIFQYYREEENGRGNFPPRFSGLQFPNYSSELNVNALELDDSALYLCASSLEEGGPKTQYFGPGTRLLVL.

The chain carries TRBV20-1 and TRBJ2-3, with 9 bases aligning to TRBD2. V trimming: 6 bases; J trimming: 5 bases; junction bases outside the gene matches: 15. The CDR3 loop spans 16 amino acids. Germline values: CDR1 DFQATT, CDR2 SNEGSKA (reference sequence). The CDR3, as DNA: TGCAGTGCCAGTGGGGCCGCGGGGGGGCCTGGAGATACGCAGTATTTT. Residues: CSASGAAGGPGDTQYF.

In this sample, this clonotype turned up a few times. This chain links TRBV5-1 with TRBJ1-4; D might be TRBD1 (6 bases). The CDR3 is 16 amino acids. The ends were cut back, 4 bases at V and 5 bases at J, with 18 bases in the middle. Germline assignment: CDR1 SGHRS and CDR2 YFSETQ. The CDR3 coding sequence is TGCGCCAGCAGCAGAGGTTGGGGGCGGATGAATGAAAAACTGTTTTTT. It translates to CASSRGWGRMNEKLFF.

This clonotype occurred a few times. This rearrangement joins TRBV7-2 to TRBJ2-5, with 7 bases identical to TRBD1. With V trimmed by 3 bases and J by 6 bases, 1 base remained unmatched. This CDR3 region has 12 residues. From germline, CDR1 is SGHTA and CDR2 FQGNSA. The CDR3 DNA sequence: TGTGCCAGCAGCTTGACAGGGAAGACCCAGTACTTC. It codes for CASSLTGKTQYF.

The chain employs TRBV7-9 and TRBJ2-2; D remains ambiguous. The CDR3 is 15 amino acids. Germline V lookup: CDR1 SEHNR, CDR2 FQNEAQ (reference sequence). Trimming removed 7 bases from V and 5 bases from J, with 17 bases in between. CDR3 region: CASNNQRELTGELFF. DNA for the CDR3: TGTGCCAGCAACAATCAGAGAGAATTAACCGGGGAGCTGTTTTTT.

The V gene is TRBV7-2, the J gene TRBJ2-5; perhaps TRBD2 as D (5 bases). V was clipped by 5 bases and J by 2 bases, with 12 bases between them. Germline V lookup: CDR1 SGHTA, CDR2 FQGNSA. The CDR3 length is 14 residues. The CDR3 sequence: CASSLWTGQETQYF. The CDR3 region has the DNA TGTGCCAGCAGCCTATGGACTGGACAAGAGACCCAGTACTTC.

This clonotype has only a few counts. The CDR3 here is CASSLSNGYTF. CDR3 in DNA: TGTGCCAGCAGTTTATCGAACGGCTACACCTTC. The rearrangement joins TRBV12-3 or TRBV12-4 to TRBJ1-2; D ambiguous. This CDR3 has 11 residues. V gave up 2 bases and J gave up 8 bases, with 6 bases separating them.

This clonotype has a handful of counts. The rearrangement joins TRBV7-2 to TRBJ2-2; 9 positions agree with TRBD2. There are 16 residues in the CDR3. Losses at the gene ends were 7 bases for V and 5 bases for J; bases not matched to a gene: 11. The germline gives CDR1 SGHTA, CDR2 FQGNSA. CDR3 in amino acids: CASTRGRSGGTGELFF. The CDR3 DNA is TGTGCCAGCACCCGGGGGCGTAGCGGGGGAACCGGGGAGCTGTTTTTT.